This T cell receptor (beta chain) came from a study of CD8 T cells in ankylosing spondylitis. Study results and caveats: Reports say disease-linked clones showed up significantly more in matched ankylosing spondylitis synovial fluid.

For this clonotype: Its antigen is not known.

Each CDR3 protein gets one entry after TCRdb re-called the 5' RACE reads with MiXCR. The sample lists under 300,000 distinct CDR3 sequences; about 10% were seen once. The sequence derives from a male donor with ankylosing spondylitis or in good health (not recorded which). Sequenced sample: blood, either unsorted or a sorted T cell fraction (not recorded which).

Here the CDR3 reads CASSSYRGSTGELFF. The CDR3 bases are TGTGCCAGCAGCTCCTACAGGGGGAGCACCGGGGAGCTGTTTTTT. The chain recombines TRBV11-2 with TRBJ2-2; TRBD1 matches 8 bases. J was trimmed by 4 bases and V by 4 bases; bases with no gene match: 5. This CDR3 spans 15 amino acids. From germline, CDR1 is SGHAT and CDR2 FQNNGV.